This note documents a single TCR beta chain sequence. Primed by a sample-barcoded 5' primer and a J-beta primer mix, a second PCR proceeded for 7 to 11 cycles. TCRdb reanalysed the 5' RACE reads using MiXCR and keeps one entry per CDR3 protein. Of 380,000 or so distinct CDR3 sequences in the sample, 45% to 60% were seen once. The source of the sample is a study of blood T cells in healthy people across ages. This CDR3 spans 13 amino acids. Germline V lookup: CDR1 KGHSH, CDR2 LQKENI. The sample consisted of blood. The J gene is TRBJ2-4, the V gene TRBV18, with D maybe TRBD2 (5 bases). The DNA end is a closer match to TRBJ2-7, so the J assignment may be wrong. This receptor was identified in a man in his 60s in good health. This chain's CDR3 is CASSPLSGGEQYF. The CDR3 bases are TGTGCCAGCTCACCACTATCAGGAGGCGAGCAGTACTTC.